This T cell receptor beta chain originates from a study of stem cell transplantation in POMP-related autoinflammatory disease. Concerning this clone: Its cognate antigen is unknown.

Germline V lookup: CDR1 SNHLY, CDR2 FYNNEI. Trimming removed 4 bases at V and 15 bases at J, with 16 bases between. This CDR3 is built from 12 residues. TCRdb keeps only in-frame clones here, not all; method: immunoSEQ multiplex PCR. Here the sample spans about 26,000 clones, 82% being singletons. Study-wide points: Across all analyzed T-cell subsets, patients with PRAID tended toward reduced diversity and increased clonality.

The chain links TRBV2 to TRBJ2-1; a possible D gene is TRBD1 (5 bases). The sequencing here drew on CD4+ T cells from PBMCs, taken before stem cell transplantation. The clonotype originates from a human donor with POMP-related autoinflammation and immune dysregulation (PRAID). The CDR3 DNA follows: TGTGCCAGCAGTGGAATGGGCAGGGATCTGTTCTTC. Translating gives CASSGMGRDLFF.